What follows is one TCR beta chain and its context. The antigen is undetermined. Into every PCR, synthetic TCR analog templates were spiked. Sequencing was performed with immunoSEQ multiplex PCR; in TCRdb, only in-frame clones are kept and a portion is missing. There are approximately 47,000 clones in the sample; more than 75% occur only once, and approximately 1.7% lies in the top ten. This specimen comes from a study of PD-L1 blockade in urothelial cancer. Overall study findings and caveats: Tumor-associated TCR clones expanded more in blood at 3 weeks in patients with durable benefit.

This CDR3 has 15 amino acids. Per the germline V gene, CDR1 is SGHDT and CDR2 is YYEEEE. V shed 2 bases and J shed 5 bases, with 14 bases lying between them. The sample's time point: pretreatment peripheral blood. The chain employs TRBV5-6 and TRBJ1-5, with D perhaps matching TRBD1 (5 bases). The receptor was derived from a man aged 45 to 65 with urothelial cancer. Sequences were derived from PBMCs, sampled around atezolizumab (anti-PD-L1) treatment. CDR3 in DNA: TGTGCCAGCAGCTTTCGGCAGGGTACCGATCAGCCCCAGCATTTT. It translates to CASSFRQGTDQPQHF.